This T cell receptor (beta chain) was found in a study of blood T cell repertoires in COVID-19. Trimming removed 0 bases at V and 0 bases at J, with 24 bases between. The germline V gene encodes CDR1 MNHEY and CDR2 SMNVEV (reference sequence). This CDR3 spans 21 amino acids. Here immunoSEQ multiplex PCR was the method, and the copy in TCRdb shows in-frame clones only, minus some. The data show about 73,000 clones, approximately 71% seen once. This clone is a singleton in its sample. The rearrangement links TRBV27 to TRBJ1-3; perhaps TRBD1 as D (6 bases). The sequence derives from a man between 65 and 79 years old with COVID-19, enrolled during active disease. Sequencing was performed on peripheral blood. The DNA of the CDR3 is TGTGCCAGCAGTTTATCCCAGGACAGAATAATTACGAACAGCTCTGGAAACACCATATATTTT. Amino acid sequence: CASSLSQDRIITNSSGNTIYF.